The 18 T cell receptor beta chains in this list originate from one sample, sequenced in a study of cytomegalovirus exposure and HLA in healthy donors. The PCR used 60 Vbeta and 13 Jbeta primers. Sequencing was performed with immunoSEQ multiplex PCR; in TCRdb, only in-frame clones are kept and a portion is missing. The sample yields approximately 86,000 clones, 85% seen once. Sequenced: PBMCs. The origin of the receptors is a man in his forties in good health and CMV-seropositive.

The chain combines TRBV9 with TRBJ1-6, with D unresolved. The CDR3 is made up of 15 amino acids. The V and J ends lost 3 bases and 0 bases respectively, with 7 bases between them. Germline V CDR1 and CDR2: SGDLS, YYNGEE. The CDR3 DNA is TGTGCCAGCAGCGCCATTAGCTCCTATAATTCACCCCTCCACTTT. Translation: CASSAISSYNSPLHF.

This clone occurred once. The chain carries TRBV28 and TRBJ2-7; 9 nucleotides match TRBD2. Germline CDR1 reads MDHEN; CDR2 reads SYDVKM. The CDR3 is 14 residues long. Germline trimming cut 3 bases from V and 7 bases from J; bases unmatched to any gene: 7. In nucleotides, the CDR3 is TGTGCCAGCAGTTTGCCTAGCGGGATAGGGGAGCAGTACTTC. Encoded protein: CASSLPSGIGEQYF.

This clone was recorded once. The V gene is TRBV7-3, the J gene TRBJ1-1, with 7 positions matching TRBD1. This CDR3 is built from 14 residues. Germline trimming cut 4 bases from V and 2 bases from J; bases unmatched to any gene: 4. Germline CDR1 is SGHTA and CDR2 is FQGTGA. CDR3 amino acids: CASSSQGGNTEAFF. As DNA, the CDR3 is TGTGCCAGCAGCTCGCAGGGGGGCAACACTGAAGCTTTCTTT.

This clone was seen only once. The chain combines TRBV6-6 with TRBJ2-7; 11 bases align to TRBD1. Germline CDR1 and CDR2: MNHNY and SVGAGI (reference sequence). The CDR3 is 14 residues long. The J segment lost 4 bases and the V segment lost 5 bases, leaving 4 bases of the junction unmatched. The CDR3 coding sequence is TGTGCCAGCAGTACCGGGACAGGGGGTTACGAGCAGTACTTC. Residues: CASSTGTGGYEQYF.

This chain joins TRBV6-5 and TRBJ1-2; D not certain. CDR3 length: 13 residues. The V gene lost 6 bases and the J gene lost 7 bases, with 15 bases spanning the gap. Germline V gene sequence: CDR1 MNHEY, CDR2 SVGAGI. This CDR3 is CASSASAAGGYTF. The CDR3 nucleotides read TGTGCCAGCAGCGCTAGTGCCGCGGGTGGCTACACCTTC.

The chain carries TRBV6-1 and TRBJ1-2; possible D gene TRBD1, 5 bases. The CDR3 sequence is 14 residues long. Per germline, CDR1 MNHNS and CDR2 SASEGT. V was pared by 7 bases and J by 1 base, with 13 bases between. The CDR3 protein is CASNGGKINYGYTF. The CDR3 DNA follows: TGTGCCAGCAACGGGGGAAAAATTAACTATGGCTACACCTTC.

The rearrangement uses TRBV11-2 and TRBJ2-1, with 9 bases lining up with TRBD2. After removal of 5 bases from V and 4 bases from J, the junction contained 9 bases not matched to a gene. Germline CDR1 and CDR2: SGHAT and FQNNGV. The length of the CDR3 is 16 residues. CDR3 sequence: CASSPQAGGRYNEQFF. As DNA, the CDR3 is TGTGCCAGCAGCCCTCAAGCGGGGGGCCGATACAATGAGCAGTTCTTC. Full variable domain (rest looked up from reference TRBV11-2 and TRBJ2-1): EAGVAQSPRYKIIEKRQSVAFWCNPISGHATLYWYQQILGQGPKLLIQFQNNGVVDDSQLPKDRFSAERLKGVDSTLKIQPAKLEDSAVYLCASSPQAGGRYNEQFFGPGTRLTVL.

The rearrangement joins TRBV19 to TRBJ2-3; perhaps TRBD2 as D (6 bases). From germline, CDR1 is LNHDA and CDR2 SQIVND (reference sequence). V dropped 4 bases and J dropped 3 bases, with 17 bases sitting between them. This CDR3 region has 16 residues. The CDR3 coding sequence is TGTGCCAGTAGTAAGCCACGGGACTCCCTTACAGATACGCAGTATTTT. This sequence encodes CASSKPRDSLTDTQYF.

This clone was seen only once. The gene calls are TRBV19 and TRBJ2-6; 9 positions match TRBD2. The CDR3 spans 17 residues. Trimming at V came to 10 bases and at J to 0 bases, leaving 10 bases not matched to a gene. The germline V gene has CDR1 LNHDA and CDR2 SQIVND (reference sequence). The CDR3 DNA reads as TGTGCCACCCGAAGACTAGCGGATACCTCTGGGGCCAACGTCCTGACTTTC. It yields the protein CATRRLADTSGANVLTF.

This clone has more than one count but fewer than ten. This chain uses TRBV21-1 with TRBJ2-5; the table's D call TRBD1 went unverified against the DNA. TRBV21-1 is annotated as a pseudogene. There are 13 residues in the CDR3. The CDR3 region has the DNA TGTGCCAGCACCGAGAGGGGGCGAGAGACCCAGTACTTC. This encodes CASTERGRETQYF.

This chain uses TRBV18 with TRBJ1-2; D unresolved. Trimming cost V 2 bases and J 7 bases, with 11 bases left between them. The CDR3 is made up of 13 amino acids. CDR1 KGHSH and CDR2 LQKENI come from the germline V gene. The CDR3: CASSPETEFGYTF. CDR3 in DNA: TGTGCCAGCTCACCAGAGACTGAATTTGGCTACACCTTC.

The chain recombines TRBV2 with TRBJ2-5, with 7 positions matching TRBD1. With 6 bases clipped from V and 3 bases from J, the junction kept 7 bases outside the gene matches. CDR1 is SNHLY and CDR2 is FYNNEI in the germline V gene. This CDR3 comprises 14 residues. The CDR3 reads CASRKLGGEETQYF. The DNA of the CDR3 is TGTGCCAGCAGGAAATTAGGGGGCGAAGAGACCCAGTACTTC.

The V and J genes are TRBV5-6 and TRBJ2-3; tentative D call: TRBD2 (6 bases). Trimming removed 4 bases from V and 3 bases from J, with 12 bases in between. CDR1 is SGHDT, CDR2 YYEEEE, per germline. CDR3 length: 14 amino acids. The CDR3 DNA sequence: TGTGCCAGCAGCGCCGGGACTCTTACAGATACGCAGTATTTT. Protein product: CASSAGTLTDTQYF.

This clone appeared once. The chain couples TRBV6-1 to TRBJ2-3, with a tentative D call TRBD2 (6 bases). The length of the CDR3 is 11 residues. Germline-derived CDR1 and CDR2 are MNHNS and SASEGT. Trimming left V 11 bases short and J 9 bases short, with 15 bases between. CDR3 sequence reads: CASTAGLTQYF. CDR3 sequence (DNA): TGTGCCTCTACGGCGGGGTTGACGCAGTATTTT.

The table lists this clone with a count of one. The chain joins TRBV15 to TRBJ2-2; 13 bases align to TRBD2. The V gene end was trimmed by 3 bases and the J gene end by 7 bases; junction bases not matched to a gene: 8. The CDR3 has 17 residues. CDR1 is LNHNV and CDR2 is YYDKDF in the germline V gene (reference sequence). The CDR3 DNA sequence: TGTGCCACCAGCAGCGGACTAGCGGGGGCTGGGGGCGGGGAGCTGTTTTTT. This encodes CATSSGLAGAGGGELFF.

CDR3 loop: CASSVGAVSNQPQHF. The CDR3 DNA reads TGTGCCAGCAGCGTAGGGGCAGTTAGCAATCAGCCCCAGCATTTT. The V and J genes are TRBV9 and TRBJ1-5, with no clear D. Germline V gene lookup returns CDR1 SGDLS and CDR2 YYNGEE. V was pared by 0 bases and J by 0 bases, with 7 bases between. The CDR3 sequence is 15 residues long.

This chain links TRBV5-6 with TRBJ2-2; no reliable D call. Germline loops: CDR1 SGHDT, CDR2 YYEEEE. V lost 4 bases and J lost 2, with 3 bases in between. This CDR3 has 12 amino acids. The CDR3 sequence is CASSLNTGELFF. Here the CDR3 DNA reads TGTGCCAGCAGCCTAAACACCGGGGAGCTGTTTTTT. The full variable domain, in which reference TRBV5-6 and TRBJ2-2 provide the parts outside the CDR3, is DAGVTQSPTHLIKTRGQQVTLRCSPKSGHDTVSWYQQALGQGPQFIFQYYEEEERQRGNFPDRFSGHQFPNYSSELNVNALLLGDSALYLCASSLNTGELFFGEGSRLTVL.

V gene TRBV9 combines with J gene TRBJ2-4; D is possibly TRBD2 (6 bases). The CDR3 totals 18 residues. Germline loops: CDR1 SGDLS, CDR2 YYNGEE. With 0 bases removed from V and 0 bases from J, the gap between germline ends came to 16 bases. CDR3 DNA sequence: TGTGCCAGCAGCGTAGGGTCGGGGCTAGCGCTAGCCAAAAACATTCAGTACTTC. It yields the protein CASSVGSGLALAKNIQYF.